These T cell receptor beta chains were read from a single sample in a study of blood T cells in healthy people across ages. From the 5' RACE reads, TCRdb called clonotypes with MiXCR, one entry per CDR3 protein. The sample lists 600,000 or so distinct CDR3 sequences, 20% to 25% occurring once. Input material: blood. The origin of the receptors is a man between 65 and 85 years old in good health. The CDR3 runs from the conserved cysteine through the conserved F or W. The D gene is left open where the match is weak. The listing skips clone size in some rows; elsewhere it reads once, few, many or a size class.

D	V	size	J	DNA	CDR3
TRBD1	TRBV2	.	TRBJ2-7	TGTGCCAGCAGTGAGGGGACAGGGAGCTACGAGCAGTACTTC	CASSEGTGSYEQYF
TRBD2	TRBV7-2	few	TRBJ2-7	TGTGCCAGCAGCGCTAGGGGGGTCGGGACTAGCGTCGCCTACGAGCAGTACTTC	CASSARGVGTSVAYEQYF
TRBD1	TRBV6-1	.	TRBJ2-5	TGTGCCAGCAGTGCCGGTGGGACAGTGAGCCAAGAGACCCAGTACTTC	CASSAGGTVSQETQYF
.	TRBV20-1	few	TRBJ2-7	TGCAGTGCTAGAGAAATAGCATCCGAGCAGTACTTC	CSAREIASEQYF
TRBD2	TRBV12-3/TRBV12-4	few	TRBJ2-1	TGTGCCATCACGCGGGAGAGCTCCTGCAATGAGCAGTTCTTC	CAITRESSCNEQFF
TRBD1	TRBV12-3/TRBV12-4	.	TRBJ1-5	TGTGCCAGCAGCTCAGGGGGTGGCAATCAGCCCCAGCATTTT	CASSSGGGNQPQHF
TRBD2	TRBV4-3	.	TRBJ2-7	TGCGCCAGCAGCCAAGATATGGGTCTAGCGGGGATCTACGAGCAGTACTTC	CASSQDMGLAGIYEQYF
.	TRBV5-1	many	TRBJ2-3	TGCGCCAGCAGCTTGGGGGACACCATCACAGATACGCAGTATTTT	CASSLGDTITDTQYF
.	TRBV4-1	many	TRBJ2-4	TGCGCCAGCAGCCAAGCGGAGGGTTTGCTAGCCAAAAACATTCAGTACTTC	CASSQAEGLLAKNIQYF
TRBD1	TRBV18	many	TRBJ2-5	TGTGCCAGCTCACCAACAGGGGGAGGCGAGACCCAGTACTTC	CASSPTGGGETQYF
TRBD2	TRBV15	many	TRBJ2-4	TGTGCCACCAGCAGAGATAGCGGGACGGAAATTCAGTACTTC	CATSRDSGTEIQYF
TRBD2	TRBV4-2	few	TRBJ2-7	TGTGCCAGCAGCCAAGATACTAGCGGCCCGAGGTCCGACGAGCAGTACTTC	CASSQDTSGPRSDEQYF
TRBD2	TRBV7-2	.	TRBJ2-2	TGTGCCAGCAGCCAGGGACTAGTTGGGATCGGGGAGCTGTTTTTT	CASSQGLVGIGELFF
TRBD2	TRBV28	.	TRBJ2-7	TGTGCCAGCAGGGCCGGGACTAGCGGCACCTACGAGCAGTACTTC	CASRAGTSGTYEQYF
TRBD1	TRBV5-5	many	TRBJ2-5	TGTGCCAGCAGCTTGGGGACAGGGGGCGCGAAACAAGAGACCCAGTACTTC	CASSLGTGGAKQETQYF
TRBD2	TRBV20-1	few	TRBJ2-7	TGCAGTGCTACCCCGACTAGCGGGGCCTACGAGCAGTACTTC	CSATPTSGAYEQYF
TRBD1	TRBV12-3/TRBV12-4	few	TRBJ2-2	TGTGCCAGCAGTTGGGACAGGGTTGTCACCGGGGAGCTGTTTTTT	CASSWDRVVTGELFF
.	TRBV7-2	few	TRBJ2-4	TGTGCCAGCAGCTTAGGTGTCTTAGCCAAAAACATTCAGTACTTC	CASSLGVLAKNIQYF
TRBD1	TRBV6-5	few	TRBJ2-7	TGTGCCAGCAGTTACTCGACAGGGACACCCACCTACGAGCAGTACTTC	CASSYSTGTPTYEQYF
.	TRBV4-1	.	TRBJ2-1	TGCGCCAGCAGCCAAGTCCAGGGGACCAAGTTCTTC	CASSQVQGTKFF
TRBD1	TRBV18	.	TRBJ2-7	TGTGCCAGCTCATCCGGACAGGGACCCAACGAGCAGTACTTC	CASSSGQGPNEQYF
TRBD1	TRBV20-1	.	TRBJ2-1	TGCAGTGCCCAGACAGGGGGCCCCTACAATGAGCAGTTCTTC	CSAQTGGPYNEQFF
.	TRBV28	.	TRBJ2-7	TGTGCCAGCAGCCATCCAAGCGATTATAGGAGCGAGCAGTACTTC	CASSHPSDYRSEQYF
.	TRBV29-1	.	TRBJ2-1	TGCAGCGTTGACAGGGGACATGAGCAGTTCTTC	CSVDRGHEQFF
.	TRBV12-3/TRBV12-4	.	TRBJ2-5	TGTGCCAGCACCGAACGTTCGGGGGCTAGAGAGACCCAGTACTTC	CASTERSGARETQYF
TRBD2	TRBV28	.	TRBJ2-3	TGTGCCAGCAGTTCGGGGATGGTTAACCCTGGCGGGAGCTCAGATACGCAGTATTTT	CASSSGMVNPGGSSDTQYF
.	TRBV4-1	few	TRBJ2-1	TGCGCCAGCAGCCAAGAGGCCAGTAGGCTCAATGAGCAGTTCTTC	CASSQEASRLNEQFF
.	TRBV27	.	TRBJ2-7	TGTGCCAGCAGTCGAGAAGCCATTCCCTCCGACGAGCAGTACTTC	CASSREAIPSDEQYF
.	TRBV6-2/TRBV6-3	many	TRBJ2-5	TGTGCCAGCAGTTACGTAGATAGCGGCGGGGAGGCCCAGTACTTC	CASSYVDSGGEAQYF
.	TRBV11-2	.	TRBJ2-1	TGTGCCAGCACCCCTTTAAGGGATGAGCAGTTCTTC	CASTPLRDEQFF
.	TRBV6-5	.	TRBJ2-5	TGTGCCAGCGAGGTGGGAGCTCAAGAGACCCAGTACTTC	CASEVGAQETQYF
TRBD2	TRBV14	.	TRBJ2-5	TGTGCCAGCAGCCCTCCCCCCGGGAGGAATTGGCGGCTGTACCAAGAGACCCAGTACTTC	CASSPPPGRNWRLYQETQYF
TRBD1	TRBV3-1	.	TRBJ2-3	TGTGCCAGCAGCCAAGAACGCGACAGGGGCACAGATACGCAGTATTTT	CASSQERDRGTDTQYF
.	TRBV7-9	few	TRBJ2-7	TGTGCCAGCAGCTTAGCGACAGGTACGGGTGAGCAGTACTTC	CASSLATGTGEQYF
TRBD2	TRBV15	.	TRBJ2-2	TGTGCCACCAGCAGAGACCTACTAGCGGGAGAGGGCGGGGAGCTGTTTTTT	CATSRDLLAGEGGELFF
.	TRBV5-1	many	TRBJ2-5	TGTGCCAGCAGCTTAGGGGGGGGAGAGACCCAGTACTTC	CASSLGGGETQYF
TRBD1	TRBV6-2/TRBV6-3	.	TRBJ2-6	TGTGCCAGCAACCGGGACAGGGAAGGTGGGGCCAACGTCCTGACTTTC	CASNRDREGGANVLTF
.	TRBV3-1	.	TRBJ2-2	TGTGCCAGCAGCCAAGATTTAGTCGCGAACACCGGGGAGCTGTTTTTT	CASSQDLVANTGELFF